These 30 T cell receptor beta chains were all obtained from the same sample, sequenced in a study of cytomegalovirus exposure and HLA in healthy donors. Primers included in the PCR were 60 Vbeta and 13 Jbeta primers. Here immunoSEQ multiplex PCR was the method, and the copy in TCRdb shows in-frame clones only, minus some. This table lists under 200,000 clones. Sequenced: PBMCs. The source of these receptors is a woman aged 18 to 35 in good health and CMV-seropositive.

The genes are TRBV4-1 and TRBJ1-5, with 7 bases fitting TRBD1. Germline V gives CDR1 MGHRA, CDR2 YSYEKL. This CDR3 region has 18 residues. Germline trimming cut 1 base from V and 0 bases from J; bases unmatched to any gene: 9. The CDR3 sequence: CASSQGQGVPYSNQPQHF. The DNA for the CDR3 is TGCGCCAGCAGCCAAGGTCAGGGGGTACCTTATAGCAATCAGCCCCAGCATTTT.

The V and J genes are TRBV7-2 and TRBJ1-2; TRBD1 matches at 7 bases. This CDR3 region has 13 residues. Per germline, CDR1 SGHTA and CDR2 FQGNSA. With V trimmed by 4 bases and J by 8 bases, 7 bases remained unmatched. CDR3 nucleotide sequence: TGTGCCAGCAGCTCAAGGACAGGATCGGGCTACACCTTC. Its protein product is CASSSRTGSGYTF.

This sequence joins TRBV5-1 and TRBJ2-5; tentatively, D is TRBD2 (5 bases). The germline V and J ends were trimmed by 0 bases and 5 bases, with 11 bases remaining between them. Germline loops: CDR1 SGHRS, CDR2 YFSETQ. The CDR3 extends over 14 amino acids. CDR3 loop: CASSLGLPGETQYF. CDR3 nucleotide sequence: TGCGCCAGCAGCTTGGGACTCCCGGGGGAGACCCAGTACTTC. Supplemented by reference TRBV5-1 and TRBJ2-5, the full variable domain reads KAGVTQTPRYLIKTRGQQVTLSCSPISGHRSVSWYQQTPGQGLQFLFEYFSETQRNKGNFPGRFSGRQFSNSRSEMNVSTLELGDSALYLCASSLGLPGETQYFGPGTRLLVL.

This chain uses TRBV19 with TRBJ2-3; D not certain. This CDR3 contains 15 residues. Germline V gene sequence: CDR1 LNHDA, CDR2 SQIVND (reference sequence). Trimming pared 4 bases from V and 0 bases from J, leaving 11 bases between. CDR3 protein: CASSNGGTSTDTQYF. In DNA form, the CDR3 reads TGTGCCAGTAGTAACGGCGGAACTAGCACAGATACGCAGTATTTT.

The chain couples TRBV30 to TRBJ2-5, with D perhaps matching TRBD1 (5 bases). Germline V CDR1 and CDR2: GTSNPN, SVGIG (reference sequence). V shed 1 base and J shed 5 bases, with 11 bases lying between them. The CDR3 loop spans 13 amino acids. The CDR3 DNA follows: TGTGCCTGGAGTGCAGGGTGGGTTGAGACCCAGTACTTC. It specifies CAWSAGWVETQYF.

V is TRBV4-2 and J is TRBJ1-4; TRBD1 agrees at 7 bases. Germline CDR1 is LGHNA and CDR2 is YNFKEQ. There are 17 residues in the CDR3. Trimming at V came to 3 bases and at J to 4 bases, leaving 11 bases not matched to a gene. In nucleotides, the CDR3 is TGTGCCAGCAGCCATGACCCGCCGGGACAGAATAATGAAAAACTGTTTTTT. This encodes CASSHDPPGQNNEKLFF.

V usage is TRBV15 and J usage is TRBJ2-1; D perhaps matches TRBD2 (5 bases). The CDR3 spans 13 residues. Per the germline V gene, CDR1 is LNHNV and CDR2 is YYDKDF (reference sequence). Trimming shortened V by 0 bases and J by 6 bases, and 6 bases separated the two germline ends. This chain's CDR3 is CATSREGSNEQFF. The CDR3 DNA follows: TGTGCCACCAGCAGAGAAGGGAGCAATGAGCAGTTCTTC.

The chain has TRBV14 and TRBJ2-7; TRBD1 aligns across 12 bases. V shed 1 base, J shed 3 bases, and the junction held 4 bases outside the gene matches. Germline CDR1 reads SGHDN; CDR2 reads FVKESK. CDR3 size: 16 residues. The CDR3 coding sequence is TGTGCCAGCAGCCAAGCGGGGACAGGGGGCGGCTACGAGCAGTACTTC. Translation: CASSQAGTGGGYEQYF.

This chain connects TRBV6-5 to TRBJ1-2; 7 nucleotides agree with TRBD1. V lost 5 bases and J lost 8; bases outside the gene matches: 14. The CDR3 consists of 15 residues. CDR1 and CDR2 from the germline V gene are MNHEY and SVGAGI. The CDR3 spells CASSPGGLPGWGYTF. The CDR3 coding sequence is TGTGCCAGCAGTCCAGGGGGTCTCCCGGGTTGGGGCTACACCTTC.

The rearrangement joins TRBV6-5 to TRBJ2-3; TRBD2 matches at 7 bases. The CDR3 sequence is 15 residues long. J was trimmed by 1 base and V by 5 bases; bases with no gene match: 6. Germline V gives CDR1 MNHEY, CDR2 SVGAGI. The CDR3 nucleotides are TGTGCCAGCAGTCAACTAGCGTGGGGCACAGATACGCAGTATTTT. Protein sequence: CASSQLAWGTDTQYF.

The chain recombines TRBV9 with TRBJ1-2, with D unclear. Trimming cost V 3 bases and J 8 bases, with 20 bases left between them. CDR3 length: 15 residues. The V gene's germline CDR1 is SGDLS and CDR2 YYNGEE. In DNA, the CDR3 is TGTGCCAGCAGCGCGGAACCGTATTCTCCGAGGGGCTACACCTTC. Protein sequence: CASSAEPYSPRGYTF.

The chain couples TRBV6-1 to TRBJ2-5; 9 nucleotides match TRBD2. Per the germline V gene, CDR1 is MNHNS and CDR2 is SASEGT. The V and J ends lost 8 bases and 4 bases, in that order; junction bases with no gene match: 8. The CDR3 consists of 14 residues. This chain's CDR3 is CASGGAGGVETQYF. The CDR3 DNA reads TGTGCCAGCGGGGGAGCGGGGGGAGTAGAGACCCAGTACTTC.

The chain links TRBV27 to TRBJ2-5; the D is unclear. Germline CDR1 MNHEY, CDR2 SMNVEV (reference sequence). The CDR3 covers 13 residues. Trimming took off 3 bases at V and 5 bases at J, with 10 bases between the two ends. CDR3 in DNA: TGTGCCAGCAGTTTGATAGCCCAGGAGACCCAGTACTTC. Translating gives CASSLIAQETQYF.

The CDR3 sequence: CAWSDPSNEQFF. CDR3 bases: TGTGCCTGGAGCGACCCTAGCAATGAGCAGTTCTTC. The J gene is TRBJ2-1, the V gene TRBV30; D gene unclear. The CDR3 has 12 amino acids. Trimming removed 3 bases at V and 6 bases at J, with 9 bases between. The germline CDR1 and CDR2 sequences are GTSNPN and SVGIG (reference sequence).

Details on this clone: One junction end disagrees with the germline gene, perhaps due to a read error. The chain recombines TRBV7-9 with TRBJ1-4, with D hard to call. Looked up from germline, CDR1 is SEHNR and CDR2 is FQNEAQ (reference sequence). The CDR3 length is 11 residues. The DNA for the CDR3 is TGTGCCAGCAGCCCTAAAGAAAAACTGTTTTTT. It translates to CASSPKEKLFF.

The chain uses TRBV7-9 and TRBJ1-4, with 9 positions matching TRBD1. Looked up from germline, CDR1 is SEHNR and CDR2 is FQNEAQ (reference sequence). With V trimmed by 3 bases and J by 5 bases, 1 base remained unmatched. The CDR3 runs 14 residues. The CDR3 is CASSLGTGNEKLFF. The CDR3 nucleotides are TGTGCCAGCAGCTTGGGGACAGGGAATGAAAAACTGTTTTTT.

The CDR3 is CASSLTSGRGETQYF. The CDR3 nucleotides read TGTGCCAGCAGTCTTACTAGCGGGAGGGGGGAGACCCAGTACTTC. The V call is TRBV6-1, the J call TRBJ2-5, with TRBD2 matching 13 bases. The V and J ends lost 5 bases and 5 bases, in that order; junction bases with no gene match: 5. CDR1 is MNHNS and CDR2 is SASEGT in the germline V gene. The CDR3 has 15 residues.

The chain is built from TRBV19 and TRBJ2-1, with TRBD2 identical over 9 bases. Looked up from germline, CDR1 is LNHDA and CDR2 is SQIVND (reference sequence). The CDR3 sequence is 18 residues long. Trimming at V came to 4 bases and at J to 4 bases, leaving 14 bases not matched to a gene. The CDR3 DNA sequence: TGTGCCAGTAGTACCCACAGACCGGGACTAGCACCATACAATGAGCAGTTCTTC. This sequence encodes CASSTHRPGLAPYNEQFF.

The chain recombines TRBV11-3 with TRBJ1-6; D is uncertain. The germline V gene has CDR1 SGHNT and CDR2 YENEEA. This CDR3 region has 13 residues. The ends were cut back, 0 bases at V and 7 bases at J, with 4 bases in the middle. The CDR3 here is CASSLDQNSPLHF. CDR3 DNA sequence: TGTGCCAGCAGCTTAGATCAGAATTCACCCCTCCACTTT.

The CDR3 is CASSFGVAGRTYTQYF. CDR3 nucleotides: TGTGCCAGCAGCTTTGGGGTGGCGGGAAGAACATATACGCAGTATTTT. This sequence joins TRBV5-6 and TRBJ2-3, with D possibly matching TRBD2 (6 bases). The CDR3 sequence is 16 residues long. Germline V lookup: CDR1 SGHDT, CDR2 YYEEEE. V was trimmed by 2 bases and J by 7 bases, leaving 20 bases between them.

This chain links TRBV10-3 with TRBJ2-2; 9 bases fit TRBD2. The CDR3 covers 17 residues. The J segment lost 0 bases and the V segment lost 5 bases, leaving 7 bases of the junction unmatched. Germline V gives CDR1 ENHRY, CDR2 SYGVKD. The CDR3 nucleotides read TGTGCCATCAGTCTCCTTCCTAGCGGGACGAACACCGGGGAGCTGTTTTTT. Protein product: CAISLLPSGTNTGELFF.

This rearrangement joins TRBV9 to TRBJ2-1, with 14 bases that match TRBD2. Germline V gene sequence: CDR1 SGDLS, CDR2 YYNGEE. This CDR3 has 16 amino acids. The V segment lost 3 bases and the J segment 6 bases; nucleotides outside the gene matches: 5. CDR3 nucleotide sequence: TGTGCCAGCAGCGGACTAGCGGGGGGGCCATTCAATGAGCAGTTCTTC. It translates to CASSGLAGGPFNEQFF.

The chain couples TRBV5-5 to TRBJ2-1, with D hard to call. V shed 0 bases and J shed 7 bases, with 5 bases lying between them. CDR1 is SGHKS, CDR2 YYEKEE, per germline (reference sequence). There are 12 residues in the CDR3. The CDR3, as DNA: TGTGCCAGCAGCTTGGCCTTAAATGAGCAGTTCTTC. Translating gives CASSLALNEQFF.

A word on this clone: The missing conserved phenylalanine or tryptophan at the end of this CDR3 makes a read error likely. The limits of the CDR3 on the DNA are not certain, so only TCRdb's listed CDR3 is given. The chain joins TRBV19 to TRBJ2-3; the D call of TRBD2 is as the table states it, not checked on the DNA. The CDR3 length equals 13 residues, ends included. The germline gives CDR1 LNHDA, CDR2 SQIVND (reference sequence). This CDR3 is CASTDCGTRSPGS.

The chain links TRBV5-1 to TRBJ2-1; D possibly corresponds to TRBD2 (6 bases). V was trimmed by 4 bases and J by 4 bases, leaving 21 bases between them. This CDR3 contains 17 residues. From germline, CDR1 is SGHRS and CDR2 YFSETQ. The CDR3 region is CASSPSPAGLMYNEQFF. The DNA of the CDR3 is TGCGCCAGCAGCCCCAGTCCCGCGGGGCTTATGTACAATGAGCAGTTCTTC.

The V and J genes are TRBV7-2 and TRBJ1-4, with 8 bases identical to TRBD1. The V and J ends lost 6 bases and 7 bases, in that order; junction bases with no gene match: 7. Germline V CDR1 and CDR2: SGHTA, FQGNSA. This CDR3 spans 14 amino acids. CDR3 sequence reads: CASSSGQAFEKLFF. CDR3 bases: TGTGCCAGCAGTTCGGGACAGGCCTTTGAAAAACTGTTTTTT.

CDR3 nucleotides: TGTGCCAGCAGTGGAGGACTAGCAGATCCCTCCTACAATGAGCAGTTCTTC. It codes for CASSGGLADPSYNEQFF. The chain carries TRBV2 and TRBJ2-1; 8 bases are a match to TRBD2. This CDR3 has 17 residues. Looked up from germline, CDR1 is SNHLY and CDR2 is FYNNEI. Trimming took 4 bases from V and 0 from J; bases not matched to a gene: 8.

The chain recombines TRBV25-1 with TRBJ2-3; TRBD2 aligns across 7 bases. Germline CDR1 is MGHDK and CDR2 is SYGVNS. V was clipped by 2 bases and J by 1 base; unmatched bases: 3. This CDR3 region has 15 residues. Here the CDR3 reads CASSEPRGGTDTQYF. The CDR3 DNA follows: TGTGCCAGCAGTGAACCCCGGGGGGGCACAGATACGCAGTATTTT.

The J gene is TRBJ2-1, the V gene TRBV5-4, with D perhaps matching TRBD1 (6 bases). This CDR3 has 15 residues. Trimming removed 4 bases at V and 1 base at J, with 12 bases between. The germline gives CDR1 SGHNT, CDR2 YYREEE (reference sequence). The CDR3 spells CASSLGTSSYNEQFF. The CDR3 DNA reads TGTGCCAGCAGCCTAGGGACATCGTCCTACAATGAGCAGTTCTTC.

V is TRBV6-5 and J is TRBJ2-2; D is possibly TRBD2 (7 bases). Germline CDR1 reads MNHEY; CDR2 reads SVGAGI. Trimming stripped 7 bases from V and 4 bases from J, with 10 bases between. The CDR3 contains 13 residues. CDR3 coding DNA: TGTGCCAGCAAGGGGGGGGGCACCGGGGAGCTGTTTTTT. Translating it yields CASKGGGTGELFF.